Listed below are T cell receptor beta chains from one sample, sequenced in a study of blood T cell repertoires in COVID-19. Generated by immunoSEQ multiplex PCR, the TCRdb table keeps only in-frame clones and is missing some. The sample has 40,000 or so clones; around 89% are singletons. Specimen: peripheral blood. The source is a man aged 30 to 45 with active or convalescent COVID-19. The CDR3 runs from the conserved cysteine through the conserved F or W. A D gene is named only where the DNA matches it firmly. Clone size is shown for a subset of rows, as once, few, many or a class of expanded clone.

D: TRBD1
V: TRBV6-4
size: -
J: TRBJ1-1
DNA: TGTGCCAGCAAAGACAGGGGGGGAGGCACTGAAGCTTTCTTT
CDR3: CASKDRGGGTEAFF

D: TRBD2
V: TRBV5-1
size: -
J: TRBJ2-3
DNA: TGCGCCAGCTCACTCCCCGGGAGGGGCGGCACAGATACGCAGTATTTT
CDR3: CASSLPGRGGTDTQYF

D: TRBD1
V: TRBV7-9
size: -
J: TRBJ1-5
DNA: TGTGCCAGCAGCGCTACAGGGGGACAGCCCCAGCATTTT
CDR3: CASSATGGQPQHF

D: TRBD2
V: TRBV7-6
size: few
J: TRBJ2-2
DNA: TGTGCCAGCAGCTTAGTTCCCGGGGGGGCCGTCACCGGGGAGCTGTTTTTT
CDR3: CASSLVPGGAVTGELFF

D: TRBD2
V: TRBV7-6
size: once
J: TRBJ2-2
DNA: TGTGCCAGCAGCTACTCTAGGACTAGCGGGACCCTCGACACCGGGGAGCTGTTTTTT
CDR3: CASSYSRTSGTLDTGELFF

D: -
V: TRBV5-8
size: -
J: TRBJ1-6
DNA: TGTGCCAGCAGCTTGGGCCAGTATAATTCACCCCTCCACTTT
CDR3: CASSLGQYNSPLHF

D: TRBD2
V: TRBV7-2
size: -
J: TRBJ2-3
DNA: TGTGCCAGCAGCGCTAGCGGGAGAGGCACAGATACGCAGTATTTT
CDR3: CASSASGRGTDTQYF

D: TRBD1
V: TRBV19
size: -
J: TRBJ1-5
DNA: TGTGCCAGTAGGCGTCAGGGGGCGCAAGACAATCAGCCCCAGCATTTT
CDR3: CASRRQGAQDNQPQHF

D: -
V: TRBV19
size: -
J: TRBJ1-1
DNA: TGTGCCAGTAGTGCTCGACAGATTTCGAACACTGAAGCTTTCTTT
CDR3: CASSARQISNTEAFF

D: TRBD1
V: TRBV5-6
size: -
J: TRBJ1-3
DNA: TGTGCCAGCAGCTCTAGGGACAGGCCTGGAAACACCATATATTTT
CDR3: CASSSRDRPGNTIYF

D: TRBD1
V: TRBV6-5
size: -
J: TRBJ1-6
DNA: TGTGCCAGCAGTACAGGGGAAATCTCACCCCTCCACTTT
CDR3: CASSTGEISPLHF

D: -
V: TRBV5-5
size: -
J: TRBJ1-6
DNA: TGTGCCAGCAGCTTGGGCCCTATTCCTAATAATTCACCCCTCCACTTT
CDR3: CASSLGPIPNNSPLHF

D: -
V: TRBV11-3
size: -
J: TRBJ2-7
DNA: TGTGCCAGCAGCTCCCAAGCAGAGGAGGAGCAGTACTTC
CDR3: CASSSQAEEEQYF

D: -
V: TRBV19
size: -
J: TRBJ2-7
DNA: TGTGCCAGTAGGGTAGGAGACAGTAGCTCCTACGAGCAGTACTTC
CDR3: CASRVGDSSSYEQYF

D: -
V: TRBV21-1
size: once
J: TRBJ1-1
DNA: TGTGCCAGCAGCAAAGGACTCTGGGTAAAAGACTCTGAAGCTTTCTTT
CDR3: CASSKGLWVKDSEAFF

D: TRBD1
V: TRBV5-1
size: -
J: TRBJ1-1
DNA: TGCGCCAGCAGCTCACAGGGGACGAACACTGAAGCTTTCTTT
CDR3: CASSSQGTNTEAFF

D: -
V: TRBV5-1
size: -
J: TRBJ2-4
DNA: TGCGCCAGCAGCTCCGGGTGGGAAAACATTCAGTACTTC
CDR3: CASSSGWENIQYF

D: -
V: TRBV5-6
size: -
J: TRBJ1-3
DNA: TGTGCCAGCAGCGAAGCCGCATCCAACTCTGGAAACACCATATATTTT
CDR3: CASSEAASNSGNTIYF

D: -
V: TRBV28
size: -
J: TRBJ1-4
DNA: TGTGCCAGCAGTTTATGGATGCAGAATAATGAAAAACTGTTTTTT
CDR3: CASSLWMQNNEKLFF

D: -
V: TRBV7-9
size: -
J: TRBJ1-5
DNA: TGTGCCAGCAGCCCTACAGGGCCGGGTCAGCCCCAGCATTTT
CDR3: CASSPTGPGQPQHF

D: -
V: TRBV25-1
size: -
J: TRBJ1-1
DNA: TGTGCCAGCAGTGAATCTAGGCTCTTAATGAACACTGAAGCTTTCTTT
CDR3: CASSESRLLMNTEAFF

D: -
V: TRBV2
size: -
J: TRBJ1-6
DNA: TGTGCCAGCAGTGCGGGAGCCCTCAATTCACCCCTCCACTTT
CDR3: CASSAGALNSPLHF

D: TRBD1
V: TRBV25-1
size: -
J: TRBJ1-1
DNA: TGTGCCAGCAGTGGGCAGGGGGCCGGGGCGTGGAACACTGAAGCTTTCTTT
CDR3: CASSGQGAGAWNTEAFF

D: TRBD1
V: TRBV7-2
size: -
J: TRBJ1-1
DNA: TGTGCCAGCAGCTTAGTAGGGACAGCCATCCGCGAAGCTTTCTTT
CDR3: CASSLVGTAIREAFF

D: -
V: TRBV2
size: few
J: TRBJ1-5
DNA: TGTGCCAGCAGTGAAGCGCGTCAGCCCCAGCATTTT
CDR3: CASSEARQPQHF

D: -
V: TRBV5-4
size: -
J: TRBJ2-6
DNA: TGTGCCAGCAGCTTGGCGGGGGCTGGGGCCAACGTCCTGACTTTC
CDR3: CASSLAGAGANVLTF

D: -
V: TRBV5-6
size: -
J: TRBJ1-2
DNA: TGTGCCAGCAGCTTGACAGGCTTTTCCGCCTATGGCTACACCTTC
CDR3: CASSLTGFSAYGYTF

D: -
V: TRBV27
size: -
J: TRBJ2-2
DNA: TGTGCCAGCAGCCCGTGGTGGAGTAGCACCGGGGAGCTGTTTTTT
CDR3: CASSPWWSSTGELFF

D: -
V: TRBV19
size: -
J: TRBJ2-2
DNA: TGTGCCAGTAGTATCTCTCAGGGGACCGGGGAGCTGTTTTTT
CDR3: CASSISQGTGELFF

D: -
V: TRBV4-1
size: -
J: TRBJ1-1
DNA: TGCGCCAGCAGCCAAGTTACCATGGGGGGTATGAACACTGAAGCTTTCTTT
CDR3: CASSQVTMGGMNTEAFF

D: -
V: TRBV6-5
size: -
J: TRBJ2-3
DNA: TGTGCCAGCAGCAGACTGGGGCCAGATACGCAGTATTTT
CDR3: CASSRLGPDTQYF

D: -
V: TRBV15
size: few
J: TRBJ2-3
DNA: TGTGCCACCAGCAGAGATAATATGGGGCCATCGGCGCAGTATTTT
CDR3: CATSRDNMGPSAQYF

D: -
V: TRBV12-5
size: -
J: TRBJ2-1
DNA: TGTGCTAGTGCGCTGGGCGGGACCTACAATGAGCAGTTCTTC
CDR3: CASALGGTYNEQFF

D: TRBD2
V: TRBV11-3
size: -
J: TRBJ2-5
DNA: TGTGCCAGCAGCTTTAGCGGGAGGGCCGAAGAGACCCAGTACTTC
CDR3: CASSFSGRAEETQYF

D: -
V: TRBV3-1/TRBV3-2
size: -
J: TRBJ1-1
DNA: TGTGCCAGCAGCCAAGATCCTCCGCAGGGGTGGGACACTGAAGCTTTCTTT
CDR3: CASSQDPPQGWDTEAFF

D: -
V: TRBV9
size: -
J: TRBJ1-6
DNA: TGTGCCAGCAGCGTACTGGTCGGTTCACCCCTCCACTTT
CDR3: CASSVLVGSPLHF

D: -
V: TRBV19
size: -
J: TRBJ2-2
DNA: TGTGCCAGTAGTCTCTCCCACTCGGGAGCGGGCGGGGAGCTGTTTTTT
CDR3: CASSLSHSGAGGELFF

D: TRBD2
V: TRBV4-2
size: -
J: TRBJ2-2
DNA: TGTGCCAGCAGCCAAGAAAATAGCGGGAGAGGTACCGGGGAGCTGTTTTTT
CDR3: CASSQENSGRGTGELFF

D: TRBD1
V: TRBV11-2
size: -
J: TRBJ1-2
DNA: TGTGCCAGCAGCTTAAGACAGGGGGCAGGGTATGGCTACACCTTC
CDR3: CASSLRQGAGYGYTF

D: TRBD1
V: TRBV12-5
size: -
J: TRBJ1-4
DNA: TGTGCTAGTGGTCCACCCCCGCTTACCGGGACAGGGAATGAAAAACTGTTTTTT
CDR3: CASGPPPLTGTGNEKLFF

D: -
V: TRBV12-5
size: -
J: TRBJ1-5
DNA: TGTGCTAGTGGTTTGTTTGCAGGCGCCAATCAGCCCCAGCATTTT
CDR3: CASGLFAGANQPQHF

D: -
V: TRBV30
size: -
J: TRBJ1-2
DNA: TGTGCCTGGAACCCCAGGGACTATGGCTACACCTTC
CDR3: CAWNPRDYGYTF

D: -
V: TRBV3-1/TRBV3-2
size: -
J: TRBJ1-3
DNA: TGTGCCAGCAGCCCTCCCCACGGGGGGCGCCTAGACGGAAACACCATATATTTT
CDR3: CASSPPHGGRLDGNTIYF

D: -
V: TRBV5-1
size: -
J: TRBJ1-2
DNA: TGCGCCAGCAGCTTGGCCGCGAGACCGACAAACTATGGCTACACCTTC
CDR3: CASSLAARPTNYGYTF

D: -
V: TRBV19
size: -
J: TRBJ1-5
DNA: TGTGCCACCCGTGGGGACACTAGCAATCAGCCCCAGCATTTT
CDR3: CATRGDTSNQPQHF

D: -
V: TRBV29-1
size: -
J: TRBJ1-2
DNA: TGCAGCGGAGTGACGGGCTATGGCTACACCTTC
CDR3: CSGVTGYGYTF

D: TRBD1
V: TRBV10-3
size: once
J: TRBJ1-1
DNA: TGTGCCATCAGTACCGGGACAGGGGGCATGAACACTGAAGCTTTCTTT
CDR3: CAISTGTGGMNTEAFF